The sequence of this TCR beta chain was determined in a study of shared clonotypes between healthy human individuals. Study information: CD4 naive and CD4 memory each took three plates per donor, while CD8 naive took two and CD8 memory one. Study-wide results and caveats: Sampling included only blood; tissue repertoires likely differ. Around 4.9% of naive CD4 clonotypes were shared across four donors. Rarefaction gave evidence that sorted-subset sequencing remained incomplete despite large depth.

With respect to this clone: Its matching antigen is unknown.

The V and J ends lost 5 bases and 4 bases respectively, with 17 bases between them. Germline V gene data show CDR1 as LNHDA and CDR2 as SQIVND (reference sequence). The length of the CDR3 is 15 residues. Using immunoSEQ multiplex PCR, the repertoire was profiled, and TCRdb retains in-frame clones only, with some absent. Here the sample spans a few million clones, around nine tenths being singletons. The clonotype comes from a man younger than 35 in good health. Material for sequencing was naive CD4+ T cells sorted from blood. Subset of the sample: CD45RA+ positively selected. This chain joins TRBV19 and TRBJ1-1; the D gene is possibly TRBD1 (6 bases). The CDR3 spells CASSSGTGWATEAFF. Written as DNA, the CDR3 is TGTGCCAGTAGTTCAGGAACAGGGTGGGCCACTGAAGCTTTCTTT.